The 25 T cell receptor beta chains below come from one sample, sequenced in a study of regulatory T cells in long-lasting Graves disease (dated by TCRdb to the early 2020s). Library prep was done by multiplex PCR. The listed sequencing device is Illumina HiSeq 4000. TCR beta libraries were built with iRepertoire HTBI primers and Arm-PCR amplification of CDR3 regions. TCRdb handled the public reads itself, with Q25 trimming in fastp and clone calling in MiXCR, and kept productive beta chains. All rows with the same CDR3 protein become a single entry with the most common DNA and genes. Across this sample there are around 450,000 distinct CDR3 sequences, with 20% to 25% seen only once. The ten top clones hold roughly 7.7% of the sample. The intended sense of this specimen's time point label: persistent/refractory GD, antithyroid drugs over 5 years with positive TRAb. For both TCR sequencing and RNA sequencing, RNA was extracted from PBMCs using TRIzol.

Source: peripheral blood mononuclear cells (PBMCs), taken when the disease was refractory, from a patient treated with antithyroid drugs. These receptors were obtained from a female donor with Graves disease.

The chain is built from TRBV11-2 and TRBJ2-5, with D uncertain. Trimming removed 0 bases from V and 1 base from J, with 9 bases in between. The CDR3 is made up of 15 amino acids. Germline CDR1 reads SGHAT; CDR2 reads FQNNGV. CDR3 nucleotide sequence: TGTGCCAGCAGCTTAGATCCGAACAGCCAAGAGACCCAGTACTTC. Protein sequence: CASSLDPNSQETQYF.

V usage is TRBV10-3 and J usage is TRBJ2-7, with 9 bases aligning to TRBD2. V shed 3 bases and J 4 bases; nucleotides not matched to a gene: 10. Germline V CDR1 and CDR2: ENHRY, SYGVKD. CDR3 size: 16 residues. The CDR3 nucleotides are TGTGCCATCAGTGATCGAAATGGACTAGCGCCATACGAGCAGTACTTC. This codes for CAISDRNGLAPYEQYF.

This clonotype was observed a handful of times. The chain carries TRBV28 and TRBJ2-1; D is unresolved. V was shortened by 3 bases and J by 8 bases, with 17 bases between the two germline ends. The CDR3 runs 15 residues. Germline V gene lookup returns CDR1 MDHEN and CDR2 SYDVKM. The CDR3 here is CASSFPRPGPDEQFF. The DNA of the CDR3 is TGTGCCAGCAGTTTTCCGCGCCCCGGGCCCGATGAGCAGTTCTTC. Combining the CDR3 with reference TRBV28 and TRBJ2-1 gives the whole variable domain DVKVTQSSRYLVKRTGEKVFLECVQDMDHENMFWYRQDPGLGLRLIYFSYDVKMKEKGDIPEGYSVSREKKERFSLILESASTNQTSMYLCASSFPRPGPDEQFFGPGTRLTVL.

This clonotype was counted only a few times. The chain employs TRBV2 and TRBJ2-7; 9 nucleotides agree with TRBD1. Germline V gene data show CDR1 as SNHLY and CDR2 as FYNNEI. This CDR3 contains 15 residues. The ends lost 7 bases at V and 4 bases at J; junction bases unmatched: 11. This CDR3 is CASKTIRDRVYEQYF. For the CDR3, the DNA is TGTGCCAGCAAAACAATCAGGGACAGGGTGTACGAGCAGTACTTC.

The chain combines TRBV7-9 with TRBJ1-1, with a weak D call TRBD1 (5 bases). The V end lost 5 bases, the J end lost 1 base, and 14 bases lay between the germline ends. Per germline, CDR1 SEHNR and CDR2 FQNEAQ (reference sequence). The CDR3 totals 15 residues. CDR3 sequence (DNA): TGTGCCAGCAGCCGCGACGGACACCCGAACACTGAAGCTTTCTTT. It codes for CASSRDGHPNTEAFF. Using reference TRBV7-9 and TRBJ1-1 for the parts outside the CDR3, the full variable domain is DTGVSQNPRHKITKRGQNVTFRCDPISEHNRLYWYRQTLGQGPEFLTYFQNEAQLEKSRLLSDRFSAERPKGSFSTLEIQRTEQGDSAMYLCASSRDGHPNTEAFFGQGTRLTVV.

The chain joins TRBV5-1 to TRBJ2-2; D might be TRBD2 (5 bases). Germline CDR1 and CDR2: SGHRS and YFSETQ. This CDR3 region has 15 residues. The V end lost 3 bases, the J end lost 3 bases, and 12 bases lay between the germline ends. The CDR3 is CASSWGDWDTGELFF. The CDR3 region has the DNA TGCGCCAGCAGCTGGGGAGACTGGGACACCGGGGAGCTGTTTTTT.

In this sample, this clonotype turned up many times. The chain has TRBV11-2 and TRBJ1-4, with unresolved D. V lost 1 base and J lost 5, with 2 bases in between. Germline V gene sequence: CDR1 SGHAT, CDR2 FQNNGV. The CDR3 is made up of 12 amino acids. Here the CDR3 reads CASSLGNEKLFF. In DNA, the CDR3 is TGTGCCAGCAGCTTAGGGAATGAAAAACTGTTTTTT.

This clonotype was detected a few times. J is TRBJ1-2 and V is TRBV10-3, with 7 bases fitting TRBD1. Unmatched junction bases numbered 5, after V lost 4 bases and J lost 0 bases. This CDR3 spans 15 amino acids. Germline loops: CDR1 ENHRY, CDR2 SYGVKD. CDR3 loop: CAISASGQPNYGYTF. The DNA for the CDR3 is TGTGCCATCAGTGCCTCGGGACAGCCTAACTATGGCTACACCTTC.

This rearrangement joins TRBV3-1 to TRBJ1-2; D gene unclear. This CDR3 has 13 amino acids. The germline V and J ends were trimmed by 8 bases and 2 bases, with 12 bases remaining between them. Germline CDR1 and CDR2: LGHDT and YNNKEL (reference sequence). CDR3 residues: CASGGRHNYGYTF. CDR3 nucleotides: TGTGCCAGCGGTGGGAGGCACAACTATGGCTACACCTTC.

The chain uses TRBV7-2 and TRBJ2-3; D gene ambiguous. V was pared by 5 bases and J by 5 bases, with 11 bases between. The CDR3 covers 13 residues. Germline-derived CDR1 and CDR2 are SGHTA and FQGNSA. CDR3 bases: TGTGCCAGCAGCCCGGATGGTTTAGATACGCAGTATTTT. This translates into CASSPDGLDTQYF.

CDR3: CSVEGPQGAKLFF. DNA for the CDR3: TGCAGCGTTGAGGGACCTCAAGGGGCCAAACTGTTTTTT. The chain combines TRBV29-1 with TRBJ1-4; tentatively, D is TRBD1 (5 bases). CDR1 is SQVTM, CDR2 ANQGSEA, per germline. V was trimmed by 3 bases and J by 11 bases, leaving 16 bases between them. The CDR3 contains 13 residues.

This clonotype was seen ten or more times. One end of the junction is discordant with germline, which a read error may explain. The chain recombines TRBV5-1 with TRBJ2-7, with 7 bases matching TRBD2. This CDR3 comprises 14 residues. CDR1 and CDR2 (germline): SGHRS, YFSETQ. This CDR3 reads CASSLSGESYEQYF. The CDR3 region has the DNA TGTGCCAGCAGCCTGAGCGGGGAGAGCTACGAGCAGTACTTC.

This clonotype was seen a few times. This chain links TRBV27 with TRBJ2-2, with D possibly TRBD2 on 5 matching bases. From germline, CDR1 is MNHEY and CDR2 SMNVEV (reference sequence). CDR3 length equals 17 residues. V was pared by 3 bases and J by 4 bases, with 18 bases between. For the CDR3, the DNA is TGTGCCAGCAGTTTCTCGTGGGAGCAGGCCACCACCGGGGAGCTGTTTTTT. Translated, it gives CASSFSWEQATTGELFF.

In this sample, this clonotype turned up a few times. J is TRBJ2-4 and V is TRBV10-3; 8 nucleotides match TRBD1. The CDR3 is made up of 14 amino acids. Germline trimming cut 5 bases from V and 6 bases from J; bases unmatched to any gene: 6. Germline V CDR1 and CDR2: ENHRY, SYGVKD. In DNA form, the CDR3 reads TGTGCCATCAGTAAGACAGGGGAAAGAAACATTCAGTACTTC. Translated, it gives CAISKTGERNIQYF.

The chain has TRBV7-8 and TRBJ2-2; unclear D gene. Germline CDR1 reads SGHVS; CDR2 reads FQNEAQ. V was shortened by 7 bases and J by 1 base, with 16 bases between the two germline ends. The CDR3 is 16 residues long. The chain's CDR3 is CASTRFVGVNTGELFF. The CDR3 DNA is TGTGCCAGCACCCGATTTGTTGGAGTGAACACCGGGGAGCTGTTTTTT.

This clonotype was found a few times. The chain joins TRBV4-2 to TRBJ1-2; D unresolved. This CDR3 region has 16 residues. V gave up 0 bases and J gave up 5 bases, with 16 bases separating them. The germline gives CDR1 LGHNA, CDR2 YNFKEQ. Written as DNA, the CDR3 is TGTGCCAGCAGCCAAGATCGAGGAGGACGGGTTTATGGCTACACCTTC. Its translation: CASSQDRGGRVYGYTF.

This clonotype qualifies as medium-sized. The chain has TRBV11-1 and TRBJ2-5; the match to TRBD2 covers 7 bases. The V segment lost 3 bases and the J segment 5 bases; nucleotides outside the gene matches: 9. Germline-derived CDR1 and CDR2 are SGHAT and FQDESV (reference sequence). This CDR3 spans 15 amino acids. CDR3 loop: CASSLAGVGRETQYF. The DNA of the CDR3 is TGTGCCAGCAGCTTGGCGGGAGTCGGTCGGGAGACCCAGTACTTC.

In its sample, this clonotype was seen a few times. The chain couples TRBV7-8 to TRBJ2-7; D not certain. V gave up 4 bases and J gave up 2 bases, with 15 bases separating them. This CDR3 has 15 amino acids. The germline CDR1 and CDR2 sequences are SGHVS and FQNEAQ. In nucleotides, the CDR3 is TGTGCCAGCAGCTCCGGGCCGTGGACGGCCTACGAGCAGTACTTC. This gives the protein CASSSGPWTAYEQYF.

This clonotype was detected a few times. V usage is TRBV7-9 and J usage is TRBJ2-7; the match to TRBD2 covers 7 bases. Per germline, CDR1 SEHNR and CDR2 FQNEAQ (reference sequence). The CDR3 totals 16 residues. J lost 4 bases, V lost 5 bases, and 14 bases had no gene match. This chain's CDR3 is CASSPAAGDSRYEQYF. The CDR3 nucleotides read TGTGCCAGCAGCCCTGCGGCGGGAGATTCGAGATACGAGCAGTACTTC.

This clonotype appeared a few times. The rearrangement joins TRBV6-5 to TRBJ2-6; D unclear. Germline V lookup: CDR1 MNHEY, CDR2 SVGAGI. The V end lost 2 bases, the J end lost 0 bases, and 5 bases lay between the germline ends. The CDR3 has 15 amino acids. As DNA, the CDR3 is TGTGCCAGCAGTTACACGGGCTCTGGGGCCAACGTCCTGACTTTC. Its translation is CASSYTGSGANVLTF.

On this clonotype: This may be a read error, as it is one base from a much larger clone. No conserved phenylalanine or tryptophan is present at the end of the CDR3, so a read error is the likely explanation. The J gene is TRBJ1-1, the V gene TRBV30, with a tentative D call TRBD1 (5 bases). This CDR3 is built from 13 residues. CDR1 and CDR2 from the germline V gene are GTSNPN and SVGIG (reference sequence). Trimming took off 0 bases at V and 3 bases at J, with 8 bases between the two ends. CDR3 residues: CAWSVSGDTEAFL. The CDR3 bases are TGTGCCTGGAGTGTATCGGGGGACACTGAAGCTTTCCTT.

The chain links TRBV19 to TRBJ1-1; D gene uncertain. There are 13 residues in the CDR3. Trimming pared 3 bases from V and 1 base from J, leaving 6 bases between. The germline V gene has CDR1 LNHDA and CDR2 SQIVND (reference sequence). CDR3 in DNA: TGTGCCAGTAGTATGAGTGAGAACACTGAAGCTTTCTTT. Protein sequence: CASSMSENTEAFF.

Worth noting for this clonotype: A clone one base away is much larger, so this may be a read error. The chain joins TRBV7-2 to TRBJ2-2; 12 bases match TRBD2. CDR1 SGHTA and CDR2 FQGNSA come from the germline V gene. This CDR3 has 16 residues. CDR3 nucleotide sequence: TGTGCCAGCAGCCTAGCGGGAGGGCGAAACACCGGGGGGCTGTTTTTT. Amino acid sequence: CASSLAGGRNTGGLFF.

This clonotype was detected only a few times. The chain combines TRBV6-5 with TRBJ2-5; no firm D call. CDR1 MNHEY and CDR2 SVGAGI come from the germline V gene. V lost 2 bases to trimming and J lost 0 bases, with 10 bases between them. There are 15 residues in the CDR3. The CDR3 here is CASSYLADYQETQYF. In nucleotides, the CDR3 is TGTGCCAGCAGTTACCTGGCGGATTACCAAGAGACCCAGTACTTC.

The rearrangement joins TRBV5-1 to TRBJ2-1; TRBD1 aligns across 8 bases. The J segment lost 0 bases and the V segment lost 2 bases, leaving 7 bases of the junction unmatched. Germline V CDR1 and CDR2: SGHRS, YFSETQ. The CDR3 loop spans 17 amino acids. CDR3 sequence: CASSLRGGQDSYNEQFF. The CDR3 nucleotides read TGCGCCAGCAGCTTAAGAGGGGGACAGGACTCCTACAATGAGCAGTTCTTC.